The sequence of this T cell receptor (beta chain) was determined in a study of tumor-infiltrating lymphocytes in primary liver carcinoma. Overall study context: Recorded tumor stage was T1-T3 N0M0, with diameters of roughly 4 to 11 cm. Study results and limitations: CD8+ and CD4+ repertoires went uncompared, the samples being bulk unsorted. Compared with blood, tumor repertoires held significantly more in their top 250 clones.

Looked up from germline, CDR1 is GTSNPN and CDR2 is SVGIG (reference sequence). V was pared by 5 bases and J by 4 bases, with 9 bases of the junction left unmatched. This CDR3 comprises 14 residues. Total RNA (approximately 500 ng) served as template for TCR beta cDNA synthesis primed by a constant-region primer. Construction of TCR beta libraries relied on three successive nested multiplex PCR rounds employing slightly modified ARM-PCR. The first two PCR rounds, roughly 9 cycles each, used TRBV1-TRBV30 forward primers and a C-beta reverse primer. MiXCR was run by TCRdb on the multiplex PCR reads, yielding one entry per CDR3 protein. Altogether 310,000 or so distinct CDR3 sequences are present, 50% to 60% being singletons, with the ten largest covering 15% to 20%. Unsorted whole blood supplied the blood RNA, and germline DNA was isolated too. About this clonotype itself: Antigen specificity is unknown.

This rearrangement joins TRBV30 to TRBJ2-7, with 9 bases that match TRBD1. The sample comprised peripheral blood. The TCR originated in a woman younger than 45 with primary liver carcinoma and hepatitis B virus infection. For the CDR3, the DNA is TGTGCCTGGGTCGCACCGGGACAGGGTTACGAGCAGTACTTC. It encodes CAWVAPGQGYEQYF.